The 15 T cell receptor beta chains given below trace back to one sample, sequenced in a study of blood T cell repertoires in COVID-19. The method was immunoSEQ multiplex PCR; TCRdb's version includes in-frame clones alone and lacks a portion of them. The top ten hold roughly 1.8% of the sample, which has about 480,000 clones, 70% to 90% seen once. The sequencing input was PBMCs or T cells enriched from blood (not recorded which). The receptors here all came from a young woman with acute COVID-19.

The chain is built from TRBV5-8 and TRBJ1-1; D is unclear. V was pared by 0 bases and J by 4 bases, with 7 bases between. Germline values: CDR1 SGHTS, CDR2 YDEGEE. The CDR3 length is 13 residues. CDR3 region: CASSLEGGTEAFF. DNA for the CDR3: TGTGCCAGCAGCTTGGAAGGCGGCACTGAAGCTTTCTTT.

V and J are TRBV9 and TRBJ1-3; no clear D gene. CDR3 length: 15 amino acids. CDR1 is SGDLS and CDR2 is YYNGEE in the germline V gene. V dropped 6 bases and J dropped 2 bases, with 15 bases sitting between them. The CDR3 loop is CASTTGSVAGNTIYF. CDR3 coding DNA: TGTGCCAGCACTACGGGGTCGGTGGCTGGAAACACCATATATTTT.

The J gene is TRBJ1-5, the V gene TRBV7-9; 7 bases fit TRBD1. CDR1 and CDR2 from the germline V gene are SEHNR and FQNEAQ (reference sequence). Trimming at V came to 5 bases and at J to 5 bases, leaving 9 bases not matched to a gene. The CDR3 contains 15 residues. In nucleotides, the CDR3 is TGTGCCAGCAGCCAGACAGGGCCGGTAGATCAGCCCCAGCATTTT. Protein: CASSQTGPVDQPQHF.

In its sample, this clone was seen once. This chain joins TRBV13 and TRBJ2-7; 8 bases agree with TRBD2. The J segment lost 2 bases and the V segment lost 6 bases, leaving 18 bases of the junction unmatched. The germline V gene encodes CDR1 PRHDT and CDR2 FYEKMQ (reference sequence). This CDR3 contains 18 residues. The CDR3 nucleotides are TGTGCCAGCAGACAGAGAGGTGCGGGAGGACAAGAACCCTACGAGCAGTACTTC. Protein sequence: CASRQRGAGGQEPYEQYF.

The chain links TRBV28 to TRBJ2-7; TRBD2 matches at 7 bases. Germline V gives CDR1 MDHEN, CDR2 SYDVKM. The V gene end was trimmed by 4 bases and the J gene end by 3 bases; junction bases not matched to a gene: 15. This CDR3 has 17 residues. This CDR3 reads CASSSPIGAGAHYEQYF. CDR3 bases: TGTGCCAGCAGTTCTCCTATTGGGGCGGGAGCCCACTACGAGCAGTACTTC.

The chain recombines TRBV5-1 with TRBJ2-5; 7 positions agree with TRBD1. Unmatched junction bases numbered 8, after V lost 1 base and J lost 5 bases. The CDR3 consists of 15 residues. Germline V CDR1 and CDR2: SGHRS, YFSETQ. CDR3 loop: CASSLSRQGGETQYF. DNA of the CDR3: TGCGCCAGCAGCTTGAGTCGACAGGGTGGCGAGACCCAGTACTTC.

J is TRBJ2-7 and V is TRBV11-1; 7 bases fit TRBD1. V was pared by 2 bases and J by 3 bases, with 4 bases of the junction left unmatched. CDR1 and CDR2 from the germline V gene are SGHAT and FQDESV (reference sequence). This CDR3 has 14 residues. CDR3 DNA sequence: TGTGCCAGCAGCTTAACAACAGGGGTCTACGAGCAGTACTTC. Translation: CASSLTTGVYEQYF.

This clone turned up a few times. The V gene is TRBV21-1, the J gene TRBJ1-2; the table's TRBD1 call for D was not verified on the DNA. TRBV21-1 is a known pseudogene. The CDR3 length is 15 residues. The CDR3 is CASSNQGKDSDGYTF. The CDR3 DNA follows: TGTGCCAGCAGTAATCAGGGGAAAGATTCGGATGGCTACACCTTC.

The genes are TRBV15 and TRBJ2-1; D may be TRBD2 (5 bases). CDR1 and CDR2 (germline): LNHNV, YYDKDF (reference sequence). Trimming took 9 bases from V and 1 from J, leaving 16 bases between them. The CDR3 runs 15 residues. The CDR3 DNA reads as TGTGCCACAGAATCAAGCGGCGAATCCTACAATGAGCAGTTCTTC. This gives the protein CATESSGESYNEQFF.

This clone was counted once. The rearrangement uses TRBV3-1 (or the pseudogene TRBV3-2) and TRBJ1-6; no reliable D call. The length of the CDR3 is 16 residues. CDR1 and CDR2 from the germline V gene are LGHDT and YNNKEL (reference sequence). Deletions cut 0 bases from V and 10 bases from J, with 16 bases between. CDR3 bases: TGTGCCAGCAGCCAAGAACTCCTTAGGGCGGGGTCACCCCTCCACTTT. Protein sequence: CASSQELLRAGSPLHF.

J is TRBJ2-3 and V is TRBV20-1; unclear D gene. The CDR3 consists of 13 residues. V dropped 3 bases and J dropped 2 bases, with 9 bases sitting between them. Germline V gives CDR1 DFQATT, CDR2 SNEGSKA (reference sequence). CDR3 sequence reads: CSASRAITDTQYF. CDR3 sequence (DNA): TGCAGTGCTAGTAGAGCTATCACAGATACGCAGTATTTT.

This chain connects TRBV7-9 to TRBJ2-1; the D gene is possibly TRBD2 (6 bases). The CDR3 is 17 amino acids. Germline V gene sequence: CDR1 SEHNR, CDR2 FQNEAQ (reference sequence). V was pared by 2 bases and J by 7 bases, with 21 bases between. The CDR3 loop is CASSLSVLTGRGNEQFF. In DNA, the CDR3 is TGTGCCAGCAGCTTAAGTGTCTTAACCGGGAGAGGGAATGAGCAGTTCTTC. The whole variable domain, filled in from reference TRBV7-9 and TRBJ2-1, reads DTGVSQNPRHKITKRGQNVTFRCDPISEHNRLYWYRQTLGQGPEFLTYFQNEAQLEKSRLLSDRFSAERPKGSFSTLEIQRTEQGDSAMYLCASSLSVLTGRGNEQFFGPGTRLTVL.

The rearrangement links TRBV6-4 to TRBJ2-1; TRBD2 aligns across 10 bases. With 4 bases clipped from V and 8 bases from J, the junction kept 8 bases outside the gene matches. Germline CDR1 and CDR2: MRHNA and SNTAGT. This CDR3 region has 15 residues. CDR3 protein: CASSATPGLADEQFF. The CDR3 region has the DNA TGTGCCAGCAGTGCCACTCCCGGACTAGCGGATGAGCAGTTCTTC.

The genes are TRBV28 and TRBJ1-2, with D possibly matching TRBD1 (5 bases). Germline V lookup: CDR1 MDHEN, CDR2 SYDVKM. The V end lost 3 bases, the J end lost 1 base, and 12 bases lay between the germline ends. CDR3 length: 15 amino acids. The CDR3 sequence: CASSFSDGGNYGYTF. CDR3 bases: TGTGCCAGCAGTTTCTCAGACGGGGGTAACTATGGCTACACCTTC.

The J gene is TRBJ2-5, the V gene TRBV10-3, with D perhaps TRBD1 (8 bases). This CDR3 spans 14 amino acids. V was pared by 10 bases and J by 4 bases, with 19 bases between. CDR1 and CDR2 from the germline V gene are ENHRY and SYGVKD. The CDR3 sequence is CASKHRGEGETQYF. CDR3 in DNA: TGTGCCAGCAAGCACAGGGGGGAGGGAGAGACCCAGTACTTC.